This T cell receptor (beta chain) appears in the sequencing data of a study of vaccination and CD4 T cells after COVID-19 (dated by TCRdb to between 2021 and 2022). Study-level background: In the convalescent cohort there were six males and four females, among whom were two Hispanic individuals, seven Caucasians, two Asians and one multiracial person. Two doses of either the Pfizer-BioNTech BNT162b2 vaccine (n=8) or the Moderna mRNA-1273 vaccine (n=2) were administered to participants. Post-COVID blood samples from convalescent patients were collected a median of roughly 100 days after diagnosis, with a range of roughly 30 to 170 days. Post-vaccine blood samples were collected a median of approximately eleven weeks after the second vaccine dose, ranging from about 12 to 250 days. For stimulating the cultures, overlapping spike peptide pools were used, derived from SARS-CoV-2 as well as from the common cold coronaviruses HCoV-NL63, HCoV-OC43 and HCoV-229E. In control cultures, a CEFX viral epitope pool was used as positive control, an HIV-1 Nef peptide pool was used as negative control, or no peptide was added. In more than eight COVID-19 convalescent patients and a handful of infection-naive healthy vaccine recipients, researchers compared the spike-specific CD4+ TCR repertoire from before mRNA vaccination with the repertoire from after. What the authors observed across the whole study: The study included relatively few convalescent patients and did not analyze early timepoints after natural infection. In convalescent patients, nearly all vaccine-specific clones (304 of 307) were found to be mono-reactive for SARS-CoV-2 spike rather than cross-reactive with common cold coronaviruses. Although the median number of SARS-CoV-2-reactive clonotypes went up from fewer than 25 after infection to 38 after vaccination, the increase was not significant. Among the post-vaccine SARS-CoV-2-reactive clones in convalescent patients, a median about 87% showed up only after vaccination, which suggests vaccine-specific priming.

The protocol used for the library was PCR. DNA from cultured CD4+ T cells was subjected to TCR sequencing with the Oncomine TCR Beta short-read assay at the Johns Hopkins FTIC core. Genomic DNA was extracted from the cultured CD4+ T cells with the QIAamp micro DNA kit. The Oncomine TCR Beta libraries from cultured CD4+ T cells were pooled using unique dual indexes and then sequenced on an Illumina iSeq 100. In the authors' own workflow: Non-productive sequences were filtered out, and CDR3s that did not start with C, did not end with F or W, or were shorter than 7 amino acids were discarded. The MANAFEST web application was used to identify antigen-specific clonotypes by comparing peptide-stimulated wells against reference wells and other culture wells. An FDR below 0.05, an odds ratio above 5, and a productive frequency above 0.1% in at least two of three replicate wells were required for clones to be considered positive. A clonotype was classed as cross-reactive if the clonotype showed significant expansion both in SARS-CoV-2 spike wells and in at least one common cold coronavirus spike condition. Levenshtein distances (stringdist) and unrooted phylogenetic trees (ape) in R version 3.6.1 were used to assess CDR3 homology. TCRdb cleaned the public reads at Q25 with fastp, built clones with MiXCR and kept in-frame beta chains. Rows merge per CDR3 protein into single entries with the most common DNA and genes. In this record, the V and J calls reflect TCRdb's handling and not the investigators' own analysis. This sample gives 18,000 or so distinct CDR3 sequences in total; around 38% of them show up just once. Roughly a quarter of the sample is in the top ten clones.

The CDR3 has 12 amino acids, counting the end cysteine and phenylalanine. Only CDR3 DNA is held: 36 bases, read in frame from base 1. CDR1 MNHEY and CDR2 SVGEGT were looked up in the germline V gene. Trimmed from V: 8 bases; trimmed from J: 7 bases; junction bases lacking a gene match: 7. This clonotype was found a few times. There is no known antigen for this receptor. No base quality values were provided; no much bigger clone lies one nucleotide off. The treatment or condition label, as the study defines it: roughly nine-day PBMC culture with coronavirus spike peptide pools or control peptides (ViraFEST assay). The ViraFEST assay, used in the study, expanded antigen-specific T cells with peptide pools and then identified the expanded clonotypes through TCR sequencing. Negative nucleocapsid antibody tests taken both before and after vaccination confirmed that the healthy vaccine recipients had no prior SARS-CoV-2 infection. About 2 million PBMCs per well were cultured in IMDM with approximately 4.9% human AB serum and about 9.7 IU/ml IL-2, plus 10 ug/ml peptide pools. Half of the culture medium was replaced with fresh IL-2-containing medium on days 3 and 7. Once the cells had been in culture for 10 days, the EasySep CD4+ T cell isolation kit was used to isolate CD4+ T cells by negative selection. Ficoll-Paque Plus gradient centrifugation was used to isolate PBMCs from whole blood, and the isolated PBMCs were then either used fresh or cryopreserved at -140C. Culture conditions were generally each tested in triplicate wells.

The sequencing used CD4+ T cells from blood, cultured in vitro, collected before SARS-CoV-2 vaccination. The receptor chain draws on TRBV6-2 or TRBV6-3 and TRBJ1-2; 7 junctional bases match TRBD1. This receptor was taken from a human donor who received a COVID-19 vaccine. The nucleotide sequence reads as follows: TGTGCCAGCGACCCAGGGGGTAGTGGCTACACCTTC. Translated, it gives CASDPGGSGYTF.